The next 15 T cell receptor beta chains were all read from a single sample in a study of T cells in tuberculosis. Libraries were prepared by immunoSEQ multiplex PCR; TCRdb keeps only in-frame clonotypes and omits some of them. Of over 30,000 clones listed, roughly 97% were seen once; the top ten hold roughly 6.2%. The sample consisted of PBMCs. The receptors were sampled from a donor between 10 and 35 years old with latent tuberculosis or without tuberculosis infection.

The chain combines TRBV19 with TRBJ2-1; a weak D match, TRBD2 (5 bases). This CDR3 comprises 14 residues. Germline values: CDR1 LNHDA, CDR2 SQIVND (reference sequence). V lost 0 bases and J 8 bases, leaving 11 bases between the germline ends. The CDR3 nucleotides are TGTGCCAGTAGTATAGAAACTAGTATCCATGAGCAGTTCTTC. This encodes CASSIETSIHEQFF. Variable domain in full (rest from reference TRBV19 and TRBJ2-1): DGGITQSPKYLFRKEGQNVTLSCEQNLNHDAMYWYRQDPGQGLRLIYYSQIVNDFQKGDIAEGYSVSREKKESFPLTVTSAQKNPTAFYLCASSIETSIHEQFFGPGTRLTVL.

This chain joins TRBV30 and TRBJ2-1; possible D gene TRBD2, 5 bases. CDR1 GTSNPN and CDR2 SVGIG come from the germline V gene (reference sequence). V dropped 5 bases and J dropped 15 bases, with 17 bases sitting between them. This CDR3 is 11 amino acids long. CDR3 region: CAWASGGQMFF. The CDR3 coding sequence is TGTGCCTGGGCCTCGGGCGGGCAAATGTTCTTC. Drawing the rest from reference TRBV30 and TRBJ2-1, the complete variable domain is SQTIHQWPATLVQPVGSPLSLECTVEGTSNPNLYWYRQAAGRGLQLLFYSVGIGQISSEVPQNLSASRPQDRQFILSSKKLLLSDSGFYLCAWASGGQMFFGPGTRLTVL.

This chain links TRBV2 with TRBJ1-3; D is unclear. V was trimmed by 2 bases and J by 4 bases, leaving 12 bases between them. The CDR3 length is 15 residues. From germline, CDR1 is SNHLY and CDR2 FYNNEI. The DNA of the CDR3 is TGTGCCAGCAGTGAACTGCAGGTGTGGGGAAACACCATATATTTT. This codes for CASSELQVWGNTIYF.

The chain carries TRBV2 and TRBJ2-7; a weak D match, TRBD2 (5 bases). There are 13 residues in the CDR3. From germline, CDR1 is SNHLY and CDR2 FYNNEI. Trimming shortened V by 7 bases and J by 0 bases, and 10 bases separated the two germline ends. CDR3 nucleotides: TGTGCCAGCAACAAGGACTTCTCCTACGAGCAGTACTTC. This encodes CASNKDFSYEQYF.

This clone was recorded only once. J is TRBJ1-1 and V is TRBV9, with D unresolved. V shed 1 base and J shed 1 base, with 5 bases lying between them. Germline V gene sequence: CDR1 SGDLS, CDR2 YYNGEE. The CDR3 contains 13 residues. The CDR3 is CASSVRGNTEAFF. The CDR3 DNA follows: TGTGCCAGCAGCGTACGGGGGAACACTGAAGCTTTCTTT.

J is TRBJ2-5 and V is TRBV19, with a weak D call TRBD2 (5 bases). This CDR3 contains 16 residues. Between the trimmed V and J ends, which lost 0 bases and 2 bases, there was a span of 13 bases. CDR1 and CDR2 from the germline V gene are LNHDA and SQIVND (reference sequence). The CDR3 region has the DNA TGTGCCAGTAGTATAGACGGCGAGGGCCTACAAGAGACCCAGTACTTC. Protein: CASSIDGEGLQETQYF.

The J gene is TRBJ2-1, the V gene TRBV5-1; 13 bases map to TRBD2. V trimming: 4 bases; J trimming: 5 bases; junction bases outside the gene matches: 3. CDR3 length equals 15 residues. Germline values: CDR1 SGHRS, CDR2 YFSETQ. For the CDR3, the DNA is TGCGCCAGCAGCCTAGGACTAGCGGGGGACAATGAGCAGTTCTTC. It codes for CASSLGLAGDNEQFF.

The J gene is TRBJ2-1, the V gene TRBV27, with 8 positions matching TRBD2. The CDR3 has 15 residues. Germline CDR1 MNHEY, CDR2 SMNVEV (reference sequence). V shed 2 bases and J 6 bases; nucleotides not matched to a gene: 6. This CDR3 is CASSLNGRAGNEQFF. The CDR3 DNA sequence: TGTGCCAGCAGTTTAAACGGGAGGGCGGGCAATGAGCAGTTCTTC.

The count of this clone is one. The rearrangement uses TRBV5-1 and TRBJ2-3, with 11 bases identical to TRBD1. The CDR3 consists of 15 residues. Trimming cost V 4 bases and J 5 bases; bases outside gene matches: 6. In germline, CDR1 is SGHRS, CDR2 YFSETQ. The CDR3: CASSPGQGAGDTQYF. In nucleotides, the CDR3 is TGCGCCAGCAGCCCCGGACAGGGGGCCGGAGATACGCAGTATTTT.

The J gene is TRBJ2-5, the V gene TRBV5-1; D is uncertain. Between the trimmed V and J ends, which lost 4 bases and 3 bases, there was a span of 4 bases. Germline V gives CDR1 SGHRS, CDR2 YFSETQ. This CDR3 spans 11 amino acids. The DNA for the CDR3 is TGCGCCAGCAGCCTCGAAGAGACCCAGTACTTC. Translation: CASSLEETQYF.

The chain carries TRBV28 and TRBJ1-5; D might be TRBD1 (5 bases). The germline gives CDR1 MDHEN, CDR2 SYDVKM. This CDR3 comprises 13 residues. Trimming pared 3 bases from V and 7 bases from J, leaving 10 bases between. The CDR3 here is CASSLAGPQPQHF. The CDR3 bases are TGTGCCAGCAGTTTGGCAGGGCCACAGCCCCAGCATTTT.

The gene calls are TRBV4-2 and TRBJ1-2; D is unresolved. Trimming took off 0 bases at V and 4 bases at J, with 12 bases between the two ends. The CDR3 covers 15 residues. CDR1 is LGHNA, CDR2 YNFKEQ, per germline. CDR3 in amino acids: CASSQEPGSGYGYTF. DNA of the CDR3: TGTGCCAGCAGCCAAGAACCGGGGAGCGGCTATGGCTACACCTTC.

This chain joins TRBV30 and TRBJ2-1; no clear D. This CDR3 region has 13 residues. Trimming left V 0 bases short and J 5 bases short, with 8 bases between. From germline, CDR1 is GTSNPN and CDR2 SVGIG (reference sequence). DNA of the CDR3: TGTGCCTGGAGTGTGACTTCTAACAATGAGCAGTTCTTC. This translates into CAWSVTSNNEQFF. The whole variable domain, filled in from reference TRBV30 and TRBJ2-1, reads SQTIHQWPATLVQPVGSPLSLECTVEGTSNPNLYWYRQAAGRGLQLLFYSVGIGQISSEVPQNLSASRPQDRQFILSSKKLLLSDSGFYLCAWSVTSNNEQFFGPGTRLTVL.

The genes are TRBV27 and TRBJ2-5, with 12 bases identical to TRBD2. Losses at the gene ends were 4 bases for V and 4 bases for J; bases not matched to a gene: 7. Per the germline V gene, CDR1 is MNHEY and CDR2 is SMNVEV (reference sequence). This CDR3 region has 16 residues. The CDR3 protein is CASSSLGLAGRETQYF. CDR3 nucleotides: TGTGCCAGCAGTTCCCTGGGACTAGCGGGTCGAGAGACCCAGTACTTC.

This clone was seen a single time. J is TRBJ1-1 and V is TRBV6-1, with D possibly matching TRBD1 (6 bases). Germline V lookup: CDR1 MNHNS, CDR2 SASEGT. V lost 5 bases and J 3 bases, leaving 13 bases between the germline ends. The CDR3 length is 14 residues. CDR3 sequence reads: CASSNRARHTEAFF. The CDR3 DNA reads as TGTGCCAGCAGTAACAGGGCTAGACACACTGAAGCTTTCTTT.